This T cell receptor (beta chain) was captured in a study of T-cell reconstitution after alpha-beta-depleted transplantation in children. Broader study findings: About two months after transplant, alpha-beta T cells reportedly came from several hundred expanded graft clones.

With respect to this clonotype: Antigen unknown.

The CDR3 has 15 residues. From germline, CDR1 is SSHAT and CDR2 FNYEAQ (reference sequence). The V gene end was trimmed by 5 bases and the J gene end by 6 bases; junction bases not matched to a gene: 8. A library of TCRbeta sequences, prepared with unique molecular identifiers, was generated. TCRdb recomputed calls from the PCR reads with MiXCR, one row per CDR3 protein. The sample consists of under 750,000 distinct CDR3 sequences, roughly 23% of them appearing once. The sample consisted of PBMCs, mostly from graft donor cells, taken 360 days after TCRalphabeta/CD19-depleted stem cell transplant. This sequence joins TRBV7-7 and TRBJ2-5, with 11 bases aligning to TRBD2. The source of this sequence is a boy under three years old who had a stem cell transplant for acute myeloid leukemia, so the T cells may come from the graft donor. The CDR3 DNA follows: TGTGCCAGCAGCGCGCGACTAGCGGGGACAAAGACCCAGTACTTC. As protein: CASSARLAGTKTQYF.